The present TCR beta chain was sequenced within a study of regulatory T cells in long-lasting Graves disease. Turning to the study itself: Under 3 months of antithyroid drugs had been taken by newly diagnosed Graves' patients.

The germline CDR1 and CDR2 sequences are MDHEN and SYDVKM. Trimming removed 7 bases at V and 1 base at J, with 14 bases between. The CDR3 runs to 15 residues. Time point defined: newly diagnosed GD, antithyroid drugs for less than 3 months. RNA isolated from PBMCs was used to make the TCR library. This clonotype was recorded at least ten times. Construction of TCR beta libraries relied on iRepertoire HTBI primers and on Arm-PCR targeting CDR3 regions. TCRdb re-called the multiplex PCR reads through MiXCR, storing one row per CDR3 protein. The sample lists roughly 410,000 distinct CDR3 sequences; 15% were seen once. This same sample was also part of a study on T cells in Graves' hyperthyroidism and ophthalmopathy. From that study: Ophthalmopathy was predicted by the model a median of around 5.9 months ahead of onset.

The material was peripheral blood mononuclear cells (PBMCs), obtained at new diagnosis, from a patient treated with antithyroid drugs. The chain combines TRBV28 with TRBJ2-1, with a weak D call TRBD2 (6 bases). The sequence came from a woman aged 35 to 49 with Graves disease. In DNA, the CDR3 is TGTGCCAGCAAGAACGCGGCGGGATCCTACAATGAGCAGTTCTTC. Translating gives CASKNAAGSYNEQFF.